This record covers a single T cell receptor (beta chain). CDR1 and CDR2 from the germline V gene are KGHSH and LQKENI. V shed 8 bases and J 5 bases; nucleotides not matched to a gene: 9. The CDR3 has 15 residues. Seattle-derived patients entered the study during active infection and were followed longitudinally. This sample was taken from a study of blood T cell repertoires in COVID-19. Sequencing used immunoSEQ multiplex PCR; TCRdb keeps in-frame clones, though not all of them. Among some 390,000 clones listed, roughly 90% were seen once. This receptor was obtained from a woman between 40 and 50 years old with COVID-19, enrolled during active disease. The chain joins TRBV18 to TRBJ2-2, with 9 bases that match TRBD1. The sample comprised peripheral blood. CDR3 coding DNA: TGTGCCAGCCGCCCCCCGGGACAGGGAACCGGGGAGCTGTTTTTT. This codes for CASRPPGQGTGELFF. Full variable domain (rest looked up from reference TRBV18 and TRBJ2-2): NAGVMQNPRHLVRRRGQEARLRCSPMKGHSHVYWYRQLPEEGLKFMVYLQKENIIDESGMPKERFSAEFPKEGPSILRIQQVVRGDSAAYFCASRPPGQGTGELFFGEGSRLTVL.